Listed here are 29 T cell receptor beta chains from one sample, sequenced in a study of graft-versus-host responses after intestinal transplantation listed by TCRdb under 2021. To isolate intraepithelial and lamina propria lymphocytes from graft specimens, dithiothreitol, EDTA incubations and collagenase D digestion were used. The method behind the library was the immunoSEQ multiplex PCR assay. Entries here come from immuneACCESS through TCRdb and include only in-frame sequences with V and J called. Some clones fail to appear in such tables; in the studies checked, an unresolved V gene covers under half of the shortfall, and the cause of the remainder is unknown. The sample profile shows 15,000 or so clones; less than 85% of them were found once. The top ten clonotypes cover about 5.5% of the sample. Material: ileum tissue, obtained 17 days after transplant. Every receptor here comes from a human patient who received an intestinal transplant, so some T cells may come from the graft donor.

The rearrangement links TRBV28 to TRBJ2-2, with 10 bases that match TRBD2. Germline values: CDR1 MDHEN, CDR2 SYDVKM. With V trimmed by 6 bases and J by 8 bases, 15 bases remained unmatched. The CDR3 extends over 17 amino acids. CDR3 protein: CASSPSGTSAFRGELFF. CDR3 coding DNA: TGTGCCAGCAGCCCTTCCGGGACTAGCGCTTTTCGGGGGGAGCTGTTTTTT.

V usage is TRBV6-5 and J usage is TRBJ2-4; tentatively, D is TRBD2 (6 bases). The CDR3 length is 15 residues. Trimming shortened V by 5 bases and J by 0 bases, and 11 bases separated the two germline ends. Per germline, CDR1 MNHEY and CDR2 SVGAGI. In DNA form, the CDR3 reads TGTGCCAGCAGTCCCGCGGGGCTAGCCAAAAACATTCAGTACTTC. It specifies CASSPAGLAKNIQYF.

The DNA for the CDR3 is TGTGCCAGCAGCTTAGATAACAGGGGCTATGGCTACACCTTC. It is translated as CASSLDNRGYGYTF. The chain carries TRBV7-2 and TRBJ1-2, with 7 bases matching TRBD1. CDR1 is SGHTA and CDR2 is FQGNSA in the germline V gene. The CDR3 extends over 14 amino acids. V trimming: 1 base; J trimming: 4 bases; junction bases outside the gene matches: 3.

The chain has TRBV11-3 and TRBJ2-1; D call uncertain. The CDR3 loop spans 12 amino acids. Germline values: CDR1 SGHNT, CDR2 YENEEA. Trimming left V 1 base short and J 6 bases short, with 4 bases between. CDR3 in amino acids: CASSLGLNEQFF. In nucleotides, the CDR3 is TGTGCCAGCAGCTTAGGACTCAATGAGCAGTTCTTC. Full variable domain (remainder filled in from reference TRBV11-3 and TRBJ2-1): EAGVVQSPRYKIIEKKQPVAFWCNPISGHNTLYWYLQNLGQGPELLIRYENEEAVDDSQLPKDRFSAERLKGVDSTLKIQPAELGDSAVYLCASSLGLNEQFFGPGTRLTVL.

The V and J genes are TRBV19 and TRBJ1-5; D perhaps matches TRBD1 (5 bases). The CDR3 has 13 residues. The ends were cut back, 5 bases at V and 5 bases at J, with 10 bases in the middle. Germline-derived CDR1 and CDR2 are LNHDA and SQIVND (reference sequence). The CDR3 region has the DNA TGTGCCAGTAGTGACAGTACCGATCAGCCCCAGCATTTT. It encodes CASSDSTDQPQHF.

This clone was seen a few times. The chain joins TRBV30 to TRBJ1-2; 8 bases line up with TRBD1. The CDR3 runs to 14 residues. CDR1 is GTSNPN and CDR2 is SVGIG in the germline V gene (reference sequence). V gave up 1 base and J gave up 4 bases; unmatched junction bases: 5. CDR3 nucleotides: TGTGCCTGGAGTGAGTCAGGGGGCCCCTATGGCTACACCTTC. Its protein product is CAWSESGGPYGYTF.

About this clone: At one end the junction does not follow the germline gene, possibly because of a read error. The chain joins TRBV5-4 to TRBJ2-7, with D perhaps given as TRBD1 or TRBD2 (5 bases each). In germline, CDR1 is SGHNT, CDR2 YYREEE (reference sequence). There are 13 residues in the CDR3. This chain's CDR3 is CASSLETPGALSF. CDR3 nucleotide sequence: TGTGCCAGCAGCTTAGAAACTCCCGGGGCCCTCTCTTTC.

This sequence joins TRBV2 and TRBJ2-5; D ambiguous. The closer fit of TRBJ2-7 to the DNA end suggests the J call may be wrong. Germline CDR1 and CDR2: SNHLY and FYNNEI. The CDR3 runs to 14 residues. CDR3 in amino acids: CASSESYRPYEQYF. The DNA for the CDR3 is TGTGCCAGCAGTGAAAGCTACCGCCCTTACGAGCAGTACTTC.

The gene calls are TRBV4-1 and TRBJ2-7, with D possibly TRBD2 on 6 matching bases. Trimming left V 2 bases short and J 9 bases short, with 20 bases between. Per germline, CDR1 MGHRA and CDR2 YSYEKL. The CDR3 covers 15 residues. CDR3 DNA: TGCGCCAGCAGCCAATGGGGGGAAGACCCTACGAGGCAGTACTTC. Translated, it gives CASSQWGEDPTRQYF.

The chain carries TRBV7-2 and TRBJ1-1, with D tentatively TRBD1 (5 bases). Trimming removed 5 bases at V and 5 bases at J, with 15 bases between. The CDR3 is made up of 14 amino acids. CDR1 is SGHTA and CDR2 is FQGNSA in the germline V gene. CDR3 sequence (DNA): TGTGCCAGCAGCCTCGAGGCAGGGAGGACTGAAGCTTTCTTT. As protein: CASSLEAGRTEAFF. The full variable domain, completed using reference TRBV7-2 and TRBJ1-1, is GAGVSQSPSNKVTEKGKDVELRCDPISGHTALYWYRQSLGQGLEFLIYFQGNSAPDKSGLPSDRFSAERTGGSVSTLTIQRTQQEDSAVYLCASSLEAGRTEAFFGQGTRLTVV.

This chain connects TRBV29-1 to TRBJ2-1; 7 positions agree with TRBD1. Germline CDR1 and CDR2: SQVTM and ANQGSEA. The CDR3 has 14 residues. After removal of 4 bases from V and 2 bases from J, the junction contained 5 bases not matched to a gene. DNA for the CDR3: TGCAGCGTTGGACAGGGCGGTGCCTACAATGAGCAGTTCTTC. Translated, it gives CSVGQGGAYNEQFF.

This chain connects TRBV6-5 to TRBJ2-7; TRBD2 agrees at 9 bases. V gave up 2 bases and J gave up 10 bases; unmatched junction bases: 6. CDR1 is MNHEY and CDR2 is SVGAGI in the germline V gene. The CDR3 is made up of 13 amino acids. The CDR3 here is CASSYEAGGIQYF. CDR3 nucleotide sequence: TGTGCCAGCAGTTACGAAGCGGGAGGTATTCAGTACTTC.

The sample holds one count of this clone. The rearrangement uses TRBV20-1 and TRBJ2-5; no firm D call. With 3 bases removed from V and 3 bases from J, the gap between germline ends came to 2 bases. The CDR3 totals 10 residues. CDR1 is DFQATT, CDR2 SNEGSKA, per germline (reference sequence). CDR3 sequence: CSASKETQYF. The CDR3 region has the DNA TGCAGTGCTAGTAAAGAGACCCAGTACTTC.

A note on this clone: One junction end disagrees with the germline gene, perhaps due to a read error. V usage is TRBV27 and J usage is TRBJ2-1; 14 bases agree with TRBD2. The CDR3 loop spans 19 amino acids. Germline lookup yields CDR1 MNHEY and CDR2 SMNVEV (reference sequence). The CDR3 loop is CASSPTGTSGSRSYNAQFF. The DNA of the CDR3 is TGTGCCAGCAGTCCGACCGGGACTAGCGGGAGTCGGTCTTACAATGCGCAGTTCTTC.

The sample holds one count of this clone. This rearrangement joins TRBV5-4 to TRBJ2-5, with D maybe TRBD1 (6 bases). The J call may not be correct, given that the DNA end is closer to TRBJ2-7. Germline V lookup: CDR1 SGHNT, CDR2 YYREEE (reference sequence). The CDR3 sequence is 15 residues long. DNA of the CDR3: TGTGCCAGCAGCTTGGAGGGGACAAGTCTCCGCGAGCAGTACTTC. Translation: CASSLEGTSLREQYF.

This clone turned up a few times. The J gene is TRBJ2-1, the V gene TRBV7-6; D perhaps matches TRBD2 (7 bases). The V end was cut by 3 bases, the J end by 7 bases, with 13 bases between. The CDR3 is made up of 14 amino acids. The germline V gene has CDR1 SGHVS and CDR2 FNYEAQ. The CDR3, as DNA: TGTGCCAGCAGCTTGGGGGGGCCACAGAATGAGCAGTTCTTC. Translation gives CASSLGGPQNEQFF.

The chain's CDR3 is CASSLPGAGASETQYF. The CDR3 DNA sequence: TGCGCCAGCAGCTTACCAGGGGCGGGAGCGAGCGAGACCCAGTACTTC. This rearrangement joins TRBV5-1 to TRBJ2-5; the D gene is possibly TRBD2 (7 bases). This CDR3 spans 16 amino acids. The V gene's germline CDR1 is SGHRS and CDR2 YFSETQ. Trimming took off 2 bases at V and 5 bases at J, with 19 bases between the two ends.

This chain links TRBV18 with TRBJ2-7; 13 bases align to TRBD2. The CDR3 contains 15 residues. After removal of 5 bases from V and 5 bases from J, the junction contained 6 bases not matched to a gene. From germline, CDR1 is KGHSH and CDR2 LQKENI. The CDR3 DNA reads as TGTGCCAGCTCAAGGACTAGCGGGAGCGAAAACGAGCAGTACTTC. This encodes CASSRTSGSENEQYF.

This rearrangement joins TRBV2 to TRBJ2-1; D uncertain. The length of the CDR3 is 13 residues. Germline lookup yields CDR1 SNHLY and CDR2 FYNNEI. Between the trimmed V and J ends, which lost 6 bases and 10 bases, there was a span of 16 bases. CDR3 amino acids: CASSPSMGFEQFF. The DNA for the CDR3 is TGTGCCAGCAGCCCGAGTATGGGCTTCGAGCAGTTCTTC.

In regard to this clone: Relative to the germline gene, one junction end is altered; a read error may explain this. V usage is TRBV30 and J usage is TRBJ2-5; no clear D gene. CDR3 length: 12 residues. The germline V gene encodes CDR1 GTSNPN and CDR2 SVGIG (reference sequence). Here the CDR3 reads CARSDGEETQYF. CDR3 in DNA: TGTGCCCGGAGTGATGGAGAAGAGACCCAGTACTTC.

The gene calls are TRBV28 and TRBJ2-5; D is ambiguous. V was clipped by 2 bases and J by 1 base, with 8 bases between them. The CDR3 loop spans 14 amino acids. Looked up from germline, CDR1 is MDHEN and CDR2 is SYDVKM. The CDR3 loop is CASSLPHSQETQYF. The CDR3 DNA sequence: TGTGCCAGCAGTTTACCCCATTCCCAAGAGACCCAGTACTTC.

The chain combines TRBV2 with TRBJ1-2; perhaps TRBD1 as D (5 bases). CDR3 length: 14 amino acids. Germline CDR1 SNHLY, CDR2 FYNNEI. V was trimmed by 6 bases and J by 7 bases, leaving 18 bases between them. CDR3 nucleotides: TGTGCCAGCAGGGCTGGGGGGAATTCGGCTGGCTACACCTTC. This codes for CASRAGGNSAGYTF.

The rearrangement links TRBV19 to TRBJ2-7; TRBD2 aligns across 7 bases. Germline loops: CDR1 LNHDA, CDR2 SQIVND (reference sequence). CDR3 length equals 15 residues. V shed 5 bases, J shed 2 bases, and the junction held 9 bases outside the gene matches. CDR3 bases: TGTGCCAGTAGTGCCCTTGGGGGGGGACCCTACGAGCAGTACTTC. It translates to CASSALGGGPYEQYF.

The rearrangement uses TRBV19 and TRBJ2-7, with TRBD2 matching 7 bases. Germline trimming cut 5 bases from V and 2 bases from J; bases unmatched to any gene: 9. The CDR3 totals 15 residues. Germline values: CDR1 LNHDA, CDR2 SQIVND (reference sequence). CDR3 DNA sequence: TGTGCCAGTAGTCGGGGGGAGGGGCCGACCTACGAGCAGTACTTC. As protein: CASSRGEGPTYEQYF.

The rearrangement joins TRBV9 to TRBJ2-3; 7 nucleotides align to TRBD2. Germline trimming cut 0 bases from V and 4 bases from J; bases unmatched to any gene: 14. This CDR3 spans 18 amino acids. Germline-derived CDR1 and CDR2 are SGDLS and YYNGEE. The CDR3 region is CASSVGHPPREYADTQYF. CDR3 sequence (DNA): TGTGCCAGCAGCGTAGGCCACCCCCCGCGGGAGTACGCAGATACGCAGTATTTT.

The chain combines TRBV28 with TRBJ1-1; no clear D. The CDR3 contains 15 residues. Per the germline V gene, CDR1 is MDHEN and CDR2 is SYDVKM. Trimming stripped 3 bases from V and 3 bases from J, with 14 bases between. Here the CDR3 DNA reads TGTGCCAGCAGTTTGATAGGGCGAAGGGACACTGAAGCTTTCTTT. Translation gives CASSLIGRRDTEAFF.

V is TRBV27 and J is TRBJ2-5; D might be TRBD2 (6 bases). The CDR3 is made up of 17 amino acids. Germline CDR1 MNHEY, CDR2 SMNVEV (reference sequence). V lost 6 bases to trimming and J lost 2 bases, with 22 bases between them. Here the CDR3 DNA reads TGTGCCAGCAGCCAAAGGTTTGGGGGGACCCGACAAGAGACCCAGTACTTC. It translates to CASSQRFGGTRQETQYF.

J is TRBJ2-7 and V is TRBV7-2; D ambiguous. In germline, CDR1 is SGHTA, CDR2 FQGNSA. V gave up 4 bases and J gave up 6 bases, with 16 bases separating them. The CDR3 totals 14 residues. The CDR3 DNA reads as TGTGCCAGCAGCTCTCTTGGGGAATGGGCCGAGCAGTACTTC. Encoded protein: CASSSLGEWAEQYF.

This clone has just a few counts. The chain is built from TRBV6-5 and TRBJ2-1; 8 bases agree with TRBD2. CDR3 size: 14 residues. V lost 2 bases and J lost 10; bases outside the gene matches: 7. The germline V gene has CDR1 MNHEY and CDR2 SVGAGI. The CDR3 nucleotides are TGTGCCAGCAGTTACAAAGCGGGAGACCGGGAGCAGTTCTTC. This sequence encodes CASSYKAGDREQFF.